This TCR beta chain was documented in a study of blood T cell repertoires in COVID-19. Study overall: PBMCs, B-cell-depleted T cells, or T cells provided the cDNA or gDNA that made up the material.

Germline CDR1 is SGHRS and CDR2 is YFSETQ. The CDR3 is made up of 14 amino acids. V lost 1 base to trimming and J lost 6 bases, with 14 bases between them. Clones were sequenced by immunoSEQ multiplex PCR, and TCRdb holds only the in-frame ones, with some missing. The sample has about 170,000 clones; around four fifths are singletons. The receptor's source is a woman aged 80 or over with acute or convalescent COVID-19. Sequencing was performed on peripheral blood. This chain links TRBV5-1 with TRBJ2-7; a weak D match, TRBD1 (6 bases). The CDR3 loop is CASSLLQGYGEQYF. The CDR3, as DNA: TGCGCCAGCAGCTTGTTACAGGGTTATGGCGAGCAGTACTTC.